These 8 T cell receptor beta chains share one sample of origin, sequenced in a study of OX40 agonist ivuxolimab in advanced cancers. Some clones are missing from TCRdb's copy, which holds only in-frame ones; the method was immunoSEQ multiplex PCR. Of some 96,000 clones listed, around 91% are singletons. The specimen comprised CD4+ or CD8+ T cells sorted from blood, sampled in a trial of the OX40 agonist ivuxolimab. The receptors shown here come from an adult with an advanced solid tumor such as melanoma, head and neck, liver or kidney cancer.

The chain links TRBV30 to TRBJ1-2; 12 positions agree with TRBD1. After removal of 0 bases from V and 6 bases from J, the junction contained 11 bases not matched to a gene. This CDR3 is built from 17 residues. Germline loops: CDR1 GTSNPN, CDR2 SVGIG (reference sequence). CDR3 protein: CAWSVWVGQGASDGYTF. The CDR3 bases are TGTGCCTGGAGTGTATGGGTGGGACAGGGGGCGAGTGATGGCTACACCTTC.

The chain is built from TRBV11-2 and TRBJ2-1; possibly TRBD1 for D (5 bases). V was cut by 6 bases and J by 7 bases, with 10 bases left in between. CDR3 length: 12 amino acids. CDR1 is SGHAT and CDR2 is FQNNGV in the germline V gene. CDR3 amino acids: CASRQGANEQFF. The DNA for the CDR3 is TGTGCCAGCAGACAAGGGGCAAATGAGCAGTTCTTC.

Only a few counts were recorded for this clone. The chain combines TRBV19 with TRBJ1-2; tentative D call: TRBD1 (6 bases). CDR3 size: 14 residues. Trimming took off 5 bases at V and 8 bases at J, with 18 bases between the two ends. CDR1 is LNHDA, CDR2 SQIVND, per germline (reference sequence). The CDR3 is CASSALQGREGYTF. DNA for the CDR3: TGTGCCAGTAGTGCGCTACAGGGCCGGGAGGGCTACACCTTC.

The rearrangement uses TRBV6-1 and TRBJ2-7; perhaps D is TRBD1 or TRBD2 (6 bases each). The CDR3 sequence is 15 residues long. Per the germline V gene, CDR1 is MNHNS and CDR2 is SASEGT. V was pared by 0 bases and J by 3 bases, with 12 bases between. CDR3 coding DNA: TGTGCCAGCAGTGAAGCCCCCAGGGGACTCTACGAGCAGTACTTC. Amino acid sequence: CASSEAPRGLYEQYF.

The chain joins TRBV10-2 to TRBJ2-3, with a possible D match to TRBD2 (6 bases). The CDR3 consists of 15 residues. V was clipped by 4 bases and J by 2 bases, with 13 bases between them. In germline, CDR1 is WSHSY, CDR2 SAAADI. CDR3 sequence reads: CASSVSSGPTDTQYF. The CDR3 DNA reads TGCGCCAGCAGTGTTAGTAGCGGACCCACAGATACGCAGTATTTT.

The chain couples TRBV19 to TRBJ1-2; 7 bases agree with TRBD1. V was pared by 11 bases and J by 1 base, with 16 bases of the junction left unmatched. The CDR3 spans 16 residues. In germline, CDR1 is LNHDA, CDR2 SQIVND (reference sequence). CDR3 sequence: CAARGQGDPLNYGYTF. DNA for the CDR3: TGTGCCGCCCGGGGGCAGGGGGACCCCCTTAACTATGGCTACACCTTC.

A single count supports this clone. This rearrangement joins TRBV30 to TRBJ2-5; TRBD1 matches at 9 bases. J gave up 3 bases and V 3 bases, and 5 bases lay outside the gene matches. The germline V gene has CDR1 GTSNPN and CDR2 SVGIG (reference sequence). This CDR3 spans 14 amino acids. CDR3 in DNA: TGTGCCTGGAGGGCGACAGGGGGGAAAGAGACCCAGTACTTC. It yields the protein CAWRATGGKETQYF.

This chain connects TRBV30 to TRBJ1-1; 7 bases are a match to TRBD1. CDR3 length equals 18 residues. Germline V gene sequence: CDR1 GTSNPN, CDR2 SVGIG (reference sequence). The J segment lost 3 bases and the V segment lost 2 bases, leaving 18 bases of the junction unmatched. Written as DNA, the CDR3 is TGTGCCTGGAGTTCCCCCGCGGGTGTCGGTCAGGGGGACACTGAAGCTTTCTTT. This gives the protein CAWSSPAGVGQGDTEAFF.